The present T cell receptor (beta chain) was sequenced within a study (dated by TCRdb to 2021 to 2024). Survey-level sequencing on the immunoSEQ platform was used to profile the TCR beta chain repertoires. Per the authors' processing: Repertoire diversity was quantified as the inverse Simpson index, and CDR3 amino acid length spectratypes and V-J pairing frequencies were compared. TCR beta CDR3 sequences were matched against VDJdb to annotate clonotypes specific to SARS-CoV-2, CMV, influenza A and EBV. TCRdb holds this immuneACCESS table with in-frame rearrangements only. Some clones are missing; in checked studies, unresolved V genes explain under half, and the rest has no known cause. V, J and clone size are those of that table, while D and trimming were read from the DNA. For this sample there are tens of thousands of clones; around 95% appear just once. The ten largest clonotypes hold 4.4% of the sample.

Comments on this clone: It has no known antigen specificity. Base quality data are lacking; no much larger clone is found one base away.

CDR1 and CDR2 were assigned from the germline V gene (reference sequence) as LGHDT and YNNKEL. The CDR3 spans 12 residues, from the cysteine through the phenylalanine. Of the read, only the CDR3 DNA is kept; its 36 bases are in frame from base 1. V and J are truncated by 1 base and 5 bases respectively, leaving an intervening sequence of 6 bases. What the study reported, not specific to this receptor: Further investigation, including longitudinal sampling and assessment of a control group, is stated by the authors to be required.

PBMCs were separated from peripheral blood, and TCR beta sequencing was performed on genomic DNA obtained from unsorted PBMCs. The specimen sequenced was PBMCs. This sequence was found in a middle-aged man with rheumatoid arthritis. Rearrangement joined TRBV3-1 (or the pseudogene TRBV3-2) to TRBJ2-7, with the D gene not clear enough to name. CDR3 reads: CASSQVRHEQYF. The DNA reads TGTGCCAGCAGCCAAGTCCGACACGAGCAGTACTTC.